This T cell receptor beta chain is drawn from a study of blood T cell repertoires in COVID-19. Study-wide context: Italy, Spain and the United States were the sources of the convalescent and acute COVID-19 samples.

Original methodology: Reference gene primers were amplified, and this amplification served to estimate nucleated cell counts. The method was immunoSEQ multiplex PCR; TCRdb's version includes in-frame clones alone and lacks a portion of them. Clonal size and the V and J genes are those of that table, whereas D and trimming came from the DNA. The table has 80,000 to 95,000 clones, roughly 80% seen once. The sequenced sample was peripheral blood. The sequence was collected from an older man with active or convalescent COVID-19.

The CDR3 sequence is CASSGHRAGNQPQHF. In DNA, the CDR3 is TGTGCCAGTAGTGGGCACAGGGCCGGCAATCAGCCCCAGCATTTT. The V call is TRBV19, the J call TRBJ1-5, with D possibly being TRBD1 (6 bases). Trimming removed 5 bases at V and 2 bases at J, with 13 bases between. The CDR3 contains 15 residues. The V gene's germline CDR1 is LNHDA and CDR2 SQIVND (reference sequence).